The T cell receptor beta chain under discussion was sequenced for a study of shared clonotypes between healthy human individuals. Study-wide findings and caveats: Generally, estimated richness proved larger in naive subsets than it did in memory subsets.

This clone was counted a single time. As yet, its antigen is unknown. CD8 cells regarded as naive lacked CD45RO, were positively chosen for CCR7, and omitted terminally differentiated effector memory CD45RA+ cells. Libraries were prepared by immunoSEQ multiplex PCR; TCRdb keeps only in-frame clonotypes and omits some of them. The table lists about 800,000 clones, 90% to 97% of them singletons, with around 0.25% in the top ten. The clonotype comes from a man aged 25 to 45 in good health. The sequencing sample was made of naive CD8+ T cells sorted from blood.

The CDR3 DNA follows: TGTGCCAGCAGCTTAGCAGCAGGGGGCTCTCCCTACGAGCAGTACTTC. Protein product: CASSLAAGGSPYEQYF. The chain recombines TRBV7-9 with TRBJ2-7; TRBD1 matches 8 bases. CDR3 length: 16 amino acids. The V gene end was trimmed by 0 bases and the J gene end by 2 bases; junction bases not matched to a gene: 6. Germline-derived CDR1 and CDR2 are SEHNR and FQNEAQ (reference sequence).